Listed below are T cell receptor beta chains from one sample, sequenced in a study of T cell changes during pregnancy in multiple sclerosis. Sequencing was performed with immunoSEQ multiplex PCR; in TCRdb, only in-frame clones are kept and a portion is missing. Altogether 50,000 to 60,000 clones are present, around 89% being singletons, with the ten largest covering over 0.5%. The source was CD4+ T cells from peripheral blood mononuclear cells, collected in the first trimester of pregnancy. The receptors originated from a female donor with multiple sclerosis, enrolled in a pregnancy study. Both conserved end residues are part of each CDR3. The order of the fields is D gene, V gene, CDR3 length, clone size, J gene, CDR3 DNA, CDR3 protein. The D gene is left open where the match is weak. Size values are once, few and many counts, or a class for expanded clones, and some rows have none.

.	TRBV7-2	15	.	TRBJ2-1	TGTGCCAGCAGCTCTCTAGCGATCTCCTACAATGAGCAGTTCTTC	CASSSLAISYNEQFF
TRBD1	TRBV5-1	15	few	TRBJ1-6	TGCGCCAGCAGCCCGCGAACAGGGGGCGGTTCACCCCTCCACTTT	CASSPRTGGGSPLHF
.	TRBV18	13	.	TRBJ2-7	TGTGCCAGCTCAAACACGGGGGTCGCCGAGCAGTACTTC	CASSNTGVAEQYF
.	TRBV6-1	14	.	TRBJ1-2	TGTGCCAGCAGTCTCACGCGGGGGGGCTATGGCTACACCTTC	CASSLTRGGYGYTF
TRBD1	TRBV28	12	.	TRBJ1-1	TGTGCTTGCAAGGGGGCAAACACTGAAGCTTTCTTT	CACKGANTEAFF
TRBD1	TRBV6-6	14	.	TRBJ1-2	TGTGCCAGCACGCCGGGACAGGGGAGCTATGGCTACACCTTC	CASTPGQGSYGYTF
TRBD1	TRBV18	17	.	TRBJ2-7	TGTGCCAGCTCGTCTAAAAAAGGTGGACAGGGGGCTTACGAGCAGTACTTC	CASSSKKGGQGAYEQYF
TRBD1	TRBV29-1	12	once	TRBJ1-3	TGCAGCGTCGGGACAGGGGGGAACACCATATATTTT	CSVGTGGNTIYF
.	TRBV28	16	.	TRBJ2-3	TGTGCCAGCAGCCCCGGGGAGCTACTGTACACAGATACGCAGTATTTT	CASSPGELLYTDTQYF
.	TRBV4-3	15	once	TRBJ1-6	TGCGCCAGCAGCCAAGGTAGCTCCTATAATTCACCCCTCCACTTT	CASSQGSSYNSPLHF
.	TRBV6-6	12	.	TRBJ1-1	TGTGCCACGCAGGGTTTGGTCACTGAAGCTTTCTTT	CATQGLVTEAFF
.	TRBV27	18	few	TRBJ2-7	TGTGCCAGGACCACAGGGGGCCCTCCGGGACTAGAGATCTCCGAGCAGTACTTC	CARTTGGPPGLEISEQYF
.	TRBV10-3	12	.	TRBJ2-2	TGTGCCCTCGGGAGTAACACCGGGGAGCTGTTTTTT	CALGSNTGELFF
.	TRBV19	15	once	TRBJ2-7	TGTGCCAGTAGTTTTTTCGGCCAGGAGGGCTACGAGCAGTACTTC	CASSFFGQEGYEQYF
.	TRBV6-1	17	.	TRBJ1-6	TGTGCCAGCAGTGAAAACATTCCCGCCAGTGCTAATTCACCCCTCCACTTT	CASSENIPASANSPLHF
TRBD1	TRBV19	16	.	TRBJ2-2	TGTGCCACCGTTTCTGGGACAGGGGCTTGGACCGGGGAGCTGTTTTTT	CATVSGTGAWTGELFF
TRBD2	TRBV6-5	16	.	TRBJ2-7	TGTGCCAGCAGTTCATTGGGACTAGCGGGAGTACAAGAGCAGTACTTC	CASSSLGLAGVQEQYF
.	TRBV28	16	.	TRBJ1-6	TGTGCCAGCCGGGGCGGGGGGGCCGGGTATAATTCACCCCTCCACTTT	CASRGGGAGYNSPLHF
TRBD2	TRBV7-9	14	.	TRBJ2-5	TGTGCCAGCAGTCTCGCGGGGGGGCCGGAGACCCAGTACTTC	CASSLAGGPETQYF
.	TRBV7-9	13	.	TRBJ1-2	TGTGCCAGCAGCCCCTTCCGGAGCTATGGCTACACCTTC	CASSPFRSYGYTF
TRBD2	TRBV7-2	17	.	TRBJ2-2	TGTGCCAGCAGCTTAGCCAGATCTAGCGGGAGGTCCGGGGAGCTGTTTTTT	CASSLARSSGRSGELFF
.	TRBV19	15	.	TRBJ2-7	TGTGCCAGTAAAAGGAGTGCGGGGGCTGCCTACGAGCAGTACTTC	CASKRSAGAAYEQYF
TRBD2	TRBV28	16	.	TRBJ2-1	TGTGCCAGCAGCGACGTGCGAGGGACTAGCGGGCCTGAGCAGTTCTTC	CASSDVRGTSGPEQFF
.	TRBV7-8	13	.	TRBJ1-5	TGTGCCAGCAGCTTGGGGGGGGATCAGCCCCAGCATTTT	CASSLGGDQPQHF
.	TRBV2	14	.	TRBJ2-5	TGTGCCAACAAGGGCGGGACGTACCAAGAGACCCAGTACTTC	CANKGGTYQETQYF
.	TRBV5-5	15	.	TRBJ1-6	TGTGCCAGCAGCTTCAGACAGGCCGGCAATTCACCCCTCCACTTT	CASSFRQAGNSPLHF
TRBD1	TRBV4-3	16	.	TRBJ1-4	TGCGCCAGCAGCCACCATACTTACAGGGGTGAGGAAAAACTGTTTTTT	CASSHHTYRGEEKLFF
TRBD1	TRBV7-7	13	.	TRBJ2-1	TGTGCCAGCAGCACGGGACAGAACAATGAGCAGTTCTTC	CASSTGQNNEQFF
.	TRBV6-1	13	once	TRBJ1-2	TGTGCCAGCAGTGATAGGGGCGCGGGAGGCTACACCTTC	CASSDRGAGGYTF
TRBD2	TRBV4-2	15	.	TRBJ2-5	TGTGCCAGCAGCCAAGGGGATAGCGGGAGGGAGACCCAGTACTTC	CASSQGDSGRETQYF
.	TRBV5-1	15	few	TRBJ2-1	TGCGCCAGCAGCTTGGGGGAGACTAGTATAAATGAGCAGTTCTTC	CASSLGETSINEQFF
TRBD1	TRBV5-1	13	.	TRBJ1-2	TGCGCCAGCAGCTCCGACAGGGTTTCGGGCTACACCTTC	CASSSDRVSGYTF
TRBD1	TRBV11-3	15	once	TRBJ1-1	TGTGCCAGCAGCCCGCAAATGACAGGGTACACTGAAGCTTTCTTT	CASSPQMTGYTEAFF
.	TRBV29-1	12	.	TRBJ1-5	TGCAGCGTCGGACAGCTTGGGCAGCCCCAGCATTTT	CSVGQLGQPQHF
.	TRBV6-8	15	.	TRBJ2-3	TGTGCCAGCAGTTACTCGTACTTCCGCACAGATACGCAGTATTTT	CASSYSYFRTDTQYF
TRBD2	TRBV7-2	16	.	TRBJ2-7	TGTGCCAGCAGCCCGTTAAGGACTAGCCTAATCTACGAGCAGTACTTC	CASSPLRTSLIYEQYF
TRBD2	TRBV30	16	.	TRBJ2-3	TGTGCCTGGAGTGTGGGGGGGAGGGCTTTCACAGATACGCAGTATTTT	CAWSVGGRAFTDTQYF
.	TRBV28	12	.	TRBJ2-5	TGTGCCAGCAGTGCACGCCGGGAGACCCAGTACTTC	CASSARRETQYF
.	TRBV10-3	16	.	TRBJ2-1	TGTGCCATCAGTGAGGCGGAGACAGATTCCTACAATGAGCAGTTCTTC	CAISEAETDSYNEQFF
TRBD1	TRBV15	13	once	TRBJ1-2	TGTGCCACCAGCAGCAGGACAGGGTCTGGCTACACCTTC	CATSSRTGSGYTF
.	TRBV6-5	15	.	TRBJ2-2	TGTGCCAGCAGAAGACTGGGGGGACTCACCGGGGAGCTGTTTTTT	CASRRLGGLTGELFF
TRBD2	TRBV11-2	13	once	TRBJ2-1	TGTGCCAGCGGGGGGGGTGCTTACAATGAGCAGTTCTTC	CASGGGAYNEQFF
.	TRBV18	14	.	TRBJ1-1	TGTGCCAGCTCACCACTCGAGGGTGGCACTGAAGCTTTCTTT	CASSPLEGGTEAFF
TRBD1	TRBV28	14	.	TRBJ1-2	TGTGCCAGCAGTTCCCCGACAGGGGGCTGGGGCTACACCTTC	CASSSPTGGWGYTF
.	TRBV30	13	.	TRBJ1-6	TGTGCCTGGAGTGTACCGGGTAATTCACCCCTCCACTTT	CAWSVPGNSPLHF
.	TRBV19	13	.	TRBJ2-7	TGTGCCAGTAGTATAGATCCTGCCTACGAGCAGTACTTC	CASSIDPAYEQYF
TRBD2	TRBV10-3	17	.	TRBJ2-1	TGTGCCATCAGTGATAGATTAGGACTAGCGGGACGGAATGAGCAGTTCTTC	CAISDRLGLAGRNEQFF
TRBD1	TRBV7-9	15	.	TRBJ2-3	TGTGCCAGCAGCATAACGGGACAGGAGACAGATACGCAGTATTTT	CASSITGQETDTQYF